This T cell receptor beta chain appears in the sequencing data of a study of T cell responses to AZD1222 COVID-19 vaccine. Study-wide points: Baseline serology detected seropositivity in only six AZD1222 recipients.

This clone was counted between two and nine times. Its antigen remains unknown. Clones were read by immunoSEQ multiplex PCR, and TCRdb kept only the in-frame ones, dropping some. This table holds about 140,000 clones, roughly 90% found once. In germline, CDR1 is MNHEY, CDR2 SMNVEV (reference sequence). V was clipped by 5 bases and J by 4 bases; unmatched bases: 4. This CDR3 region has 13 residues. Material: peripheral blood, obtained on day 0 of AZD1222 vaccination. This TCR was recovered from an adult in good health. The J gene is TRBJ1-1, the V gene TRBV27; 7 nucleotides line up with TRBD1. CDR3 nucleotide sequence: TGTGCCAGCAGTGCAGGGGGGCGCACTGAAGCTTTCTTT. It yields the protein CASSAGGRTEAFF.